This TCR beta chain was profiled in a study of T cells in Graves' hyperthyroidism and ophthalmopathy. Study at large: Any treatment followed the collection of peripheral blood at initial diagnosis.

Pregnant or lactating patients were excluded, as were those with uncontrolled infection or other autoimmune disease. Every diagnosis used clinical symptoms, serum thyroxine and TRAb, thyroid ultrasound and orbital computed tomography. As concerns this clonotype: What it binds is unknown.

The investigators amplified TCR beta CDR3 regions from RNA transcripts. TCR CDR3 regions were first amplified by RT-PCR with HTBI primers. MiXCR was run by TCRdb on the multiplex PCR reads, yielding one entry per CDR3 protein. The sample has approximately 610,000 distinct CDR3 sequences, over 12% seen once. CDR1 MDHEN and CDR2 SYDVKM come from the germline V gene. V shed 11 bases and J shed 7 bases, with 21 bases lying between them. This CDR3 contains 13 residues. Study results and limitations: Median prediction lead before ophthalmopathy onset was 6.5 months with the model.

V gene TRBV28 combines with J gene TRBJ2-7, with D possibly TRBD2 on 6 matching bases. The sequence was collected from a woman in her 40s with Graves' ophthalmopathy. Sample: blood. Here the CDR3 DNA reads TGTGCCTGGAGTATACCGGGGGAACGGGAGCAGTACTTC. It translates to CAWSIPGEREQYF.